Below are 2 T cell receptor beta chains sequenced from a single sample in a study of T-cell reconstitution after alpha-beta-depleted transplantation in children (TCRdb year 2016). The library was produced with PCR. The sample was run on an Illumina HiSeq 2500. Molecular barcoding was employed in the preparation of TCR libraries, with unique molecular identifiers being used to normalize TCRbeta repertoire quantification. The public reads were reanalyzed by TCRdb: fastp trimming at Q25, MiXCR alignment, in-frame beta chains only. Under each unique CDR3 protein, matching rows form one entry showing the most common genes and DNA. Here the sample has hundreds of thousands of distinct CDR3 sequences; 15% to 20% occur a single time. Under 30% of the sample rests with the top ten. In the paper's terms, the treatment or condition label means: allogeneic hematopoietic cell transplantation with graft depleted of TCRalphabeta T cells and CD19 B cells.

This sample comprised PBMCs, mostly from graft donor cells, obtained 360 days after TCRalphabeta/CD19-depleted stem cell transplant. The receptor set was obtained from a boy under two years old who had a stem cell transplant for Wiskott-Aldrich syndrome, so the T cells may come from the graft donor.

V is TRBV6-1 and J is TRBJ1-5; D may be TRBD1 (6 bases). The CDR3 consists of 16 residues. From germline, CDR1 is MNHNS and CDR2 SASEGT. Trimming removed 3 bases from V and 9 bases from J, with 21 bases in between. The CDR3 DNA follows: TGTGCCAGCAGTGACGTTCAGGACAGAAAGCGCCGGCCCCAGCATTTT. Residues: CASSDVQDRKRRPQHF.

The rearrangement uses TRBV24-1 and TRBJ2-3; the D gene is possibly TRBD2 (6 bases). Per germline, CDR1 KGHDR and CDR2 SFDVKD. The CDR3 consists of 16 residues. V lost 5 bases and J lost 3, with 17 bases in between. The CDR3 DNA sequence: TGTGCCACCAGTGGTTCTCGGGGGACGGGAACAGATACGCAGTATTTT. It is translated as CATSGSRGTGTDTQYF.